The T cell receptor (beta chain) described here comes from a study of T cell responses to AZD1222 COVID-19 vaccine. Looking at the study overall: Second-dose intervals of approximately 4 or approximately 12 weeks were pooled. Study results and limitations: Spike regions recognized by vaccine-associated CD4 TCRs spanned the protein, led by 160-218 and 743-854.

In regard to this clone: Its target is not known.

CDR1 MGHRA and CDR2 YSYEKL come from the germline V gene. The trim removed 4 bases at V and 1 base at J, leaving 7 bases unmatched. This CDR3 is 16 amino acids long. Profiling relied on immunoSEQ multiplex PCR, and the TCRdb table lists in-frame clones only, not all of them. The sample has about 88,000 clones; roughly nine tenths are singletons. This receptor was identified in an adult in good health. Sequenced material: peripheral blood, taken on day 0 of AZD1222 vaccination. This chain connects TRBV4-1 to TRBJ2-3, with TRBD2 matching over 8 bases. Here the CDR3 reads CASSPGLAWGTDTQYF. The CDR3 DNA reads TGCGCCAGCAGCCCTGGACTAGCCTGGGGCACAGATACGCAGTATTTT.